This T cell receptor beta chain was recorded in a study of blood T cells in healthy people across ages. Together with a sample-barcoded 5' primer, a J-beta primer mix was included in a second PCR lasting about 6 to 12 cycles. Researchers report that a template-switch adaptor with 12 random nucleotides tagged each cDNA molecule. Using its own MiXCR run on the 5' RACE reads, TCRdb lists one record per CDR3 protein. This table holds nearly 800,000 distinct CDR3 sequences, around a quarter found once. This clonotype showed up just a few times. This CDR3 contains 14 residues. Germline V gene data show CDR1 as DFQATT and CDR2 as SNEGSKA (reference sequence). J lost 4 bases, V lost 4 bases, and 4 bases had no gene match. The sample also formed part of further work on T cells of mothers and their children.

The chain employs TRBV20-1 and TRBJ2-1; 10 bases map to TRBD2. The TCR sequence derives from a boy younger than 18 in good health. The sequenced material came from blood. CDR3 loop: CSAKTSGDYNEQFF. In DNA form, the CDR3 reads TGCAGTGCTAAAACTAGCGGGGATTACAATGAGCAGTTCTTC.